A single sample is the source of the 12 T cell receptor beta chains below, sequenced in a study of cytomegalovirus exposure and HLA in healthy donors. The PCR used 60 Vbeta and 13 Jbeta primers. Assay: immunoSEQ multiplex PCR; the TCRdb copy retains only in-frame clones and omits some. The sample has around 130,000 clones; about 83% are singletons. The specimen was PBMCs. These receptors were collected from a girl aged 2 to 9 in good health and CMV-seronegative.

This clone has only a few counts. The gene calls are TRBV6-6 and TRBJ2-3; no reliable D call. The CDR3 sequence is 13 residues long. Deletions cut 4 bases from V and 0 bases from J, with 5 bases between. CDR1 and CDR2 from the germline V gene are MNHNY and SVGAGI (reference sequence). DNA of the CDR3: TGTGCCAGCAGTTCACAGAGCACAGATACGCAGTATTTT. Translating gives CASSSQSTDTQYF.

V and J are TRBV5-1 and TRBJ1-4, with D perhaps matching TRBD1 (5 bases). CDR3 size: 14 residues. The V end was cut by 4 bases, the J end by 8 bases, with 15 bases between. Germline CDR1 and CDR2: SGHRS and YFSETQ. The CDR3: CASSKGGGSEKLFF. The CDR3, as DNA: TGCGCCAGCAGCAAAGGCGGGGGAAGCGAAAAACTGTTTTTT.

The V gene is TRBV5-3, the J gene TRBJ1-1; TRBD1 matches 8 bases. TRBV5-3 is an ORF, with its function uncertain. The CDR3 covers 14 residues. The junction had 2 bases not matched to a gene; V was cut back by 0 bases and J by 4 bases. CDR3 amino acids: CARSLGQGATEAFF. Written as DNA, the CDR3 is TGTGCCAGAAGCTTGGGCCAGGGGGCCACTGAAGCTTTCTTT.

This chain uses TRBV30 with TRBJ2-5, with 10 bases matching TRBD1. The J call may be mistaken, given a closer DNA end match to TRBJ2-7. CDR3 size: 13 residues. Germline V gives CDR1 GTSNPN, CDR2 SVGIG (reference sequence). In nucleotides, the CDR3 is TGTGCCTGGAGTCCCGGGACAGGGGACGAGCAGTACTTC. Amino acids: CAWSPGTGDEQYF.

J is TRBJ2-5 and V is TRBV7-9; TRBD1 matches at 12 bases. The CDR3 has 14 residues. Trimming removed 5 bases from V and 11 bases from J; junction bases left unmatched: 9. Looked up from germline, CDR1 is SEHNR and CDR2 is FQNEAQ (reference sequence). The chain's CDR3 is CASSEGQGAREQYF. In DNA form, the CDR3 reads TGTGCCAGCAGCGAGGGACAGGGGGCTCGTGAGCAGTACTTC.

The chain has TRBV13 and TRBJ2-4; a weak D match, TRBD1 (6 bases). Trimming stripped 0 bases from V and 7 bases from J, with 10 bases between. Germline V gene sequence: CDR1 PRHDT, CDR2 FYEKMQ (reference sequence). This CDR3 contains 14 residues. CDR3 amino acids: CASSLGRDNNIQYF. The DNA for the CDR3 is TGTGCCAGCAGCTTAGGTAGGGACAATAACATTCAGTACTTC.

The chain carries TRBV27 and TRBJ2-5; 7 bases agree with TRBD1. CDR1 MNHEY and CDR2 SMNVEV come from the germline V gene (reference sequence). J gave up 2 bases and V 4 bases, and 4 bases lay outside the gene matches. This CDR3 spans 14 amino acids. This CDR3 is CASSSPGQQETQYF. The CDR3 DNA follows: TGTGCCAGCAGTTCCCCGGGACAGCAAGAGACCCAGTACTTC.

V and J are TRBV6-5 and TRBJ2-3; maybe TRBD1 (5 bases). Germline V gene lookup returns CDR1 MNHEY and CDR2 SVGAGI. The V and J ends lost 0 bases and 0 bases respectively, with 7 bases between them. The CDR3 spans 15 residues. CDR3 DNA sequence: TGTGCCAGCAGTTACTCTAGGGGTAGCACAGATACGCAGTATTTT. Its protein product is CASSYSRGSTDTQYF.

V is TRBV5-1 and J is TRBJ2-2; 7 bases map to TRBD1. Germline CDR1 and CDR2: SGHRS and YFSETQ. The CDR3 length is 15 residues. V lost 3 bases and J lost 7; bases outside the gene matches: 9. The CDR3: CASSSHRGFGGELFF. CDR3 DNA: TGCGCCAGCAGCTCCCACAGGGGTTTTGGCGGGGAGCTGTTTTTT. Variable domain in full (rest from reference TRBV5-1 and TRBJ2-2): KAGVTQTPRYLIKTRGQQVTLSCSPISGHRSVSWYQQTPGQGLQFLFEYFSETQRNKGNFPGRFSGRQFSNSRSEMNVSTLELGDSALYLCASSSHRGFGGELFFGEGSRLTVL.

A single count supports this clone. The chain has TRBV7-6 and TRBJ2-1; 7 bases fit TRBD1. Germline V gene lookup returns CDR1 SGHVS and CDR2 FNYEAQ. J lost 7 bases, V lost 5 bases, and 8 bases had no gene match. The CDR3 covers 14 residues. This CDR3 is CASSPTGNGNEQFF. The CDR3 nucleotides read TGTGCCAGCAGCCCGACAGGGAATGGGAATGAGCAGTTCTTC.

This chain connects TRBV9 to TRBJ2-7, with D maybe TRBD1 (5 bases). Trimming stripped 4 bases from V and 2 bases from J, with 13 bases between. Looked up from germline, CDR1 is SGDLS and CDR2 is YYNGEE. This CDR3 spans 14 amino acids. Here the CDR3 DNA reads TGTGCCAGCAGCACGACGGGCAGGGCCTACGAGCAGTACTTC. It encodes CASSTTGRAYEQYF.

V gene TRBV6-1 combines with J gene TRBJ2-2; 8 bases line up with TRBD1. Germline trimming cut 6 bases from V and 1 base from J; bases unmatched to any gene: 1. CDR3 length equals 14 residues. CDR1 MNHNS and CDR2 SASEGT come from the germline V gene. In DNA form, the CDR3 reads TGTGCCAGCAGCGGACAGGGGAACACCGGGGAGCTGTTTTTT. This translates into CASSGQGNTGELFF.